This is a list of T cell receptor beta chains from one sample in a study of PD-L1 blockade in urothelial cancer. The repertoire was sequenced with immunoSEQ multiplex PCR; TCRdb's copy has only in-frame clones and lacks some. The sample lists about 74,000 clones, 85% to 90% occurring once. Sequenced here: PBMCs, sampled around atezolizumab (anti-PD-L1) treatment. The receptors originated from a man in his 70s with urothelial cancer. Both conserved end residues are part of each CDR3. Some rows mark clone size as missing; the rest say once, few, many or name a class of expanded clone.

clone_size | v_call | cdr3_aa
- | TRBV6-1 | CASRWGREGTYEQYF
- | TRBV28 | CASSSPGAGSYEQYF
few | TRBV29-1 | CSVELASGKKQYF
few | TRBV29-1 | CSVEEAGKAFF
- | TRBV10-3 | CAIRGRDRGRDGYTF
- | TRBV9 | CASSLRDWRTDTQYF
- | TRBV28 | CASLKRNTEAFF
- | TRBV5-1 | CASRANQGVHYGYTF
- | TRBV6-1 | CASSEVWSGRETQYF
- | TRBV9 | CASSERVGQPGANVLTF
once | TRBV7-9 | CASSSPRQGLHTDTQYF
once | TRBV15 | CATSRAVDTQYF
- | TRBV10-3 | CAIKETEGQPQHF
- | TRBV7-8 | CASSPTSRTNTGELFF
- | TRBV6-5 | CASSYVVAGPYEQYF
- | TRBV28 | CASDGTPRNEQFF
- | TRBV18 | CASSPKTGGGNTIYF
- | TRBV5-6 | CASSFSGHLYGYTF
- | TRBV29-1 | CSAISAEQYF
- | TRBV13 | CASTPNRFSEAGELFF
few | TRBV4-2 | CASSQASNRGVGNTIYF
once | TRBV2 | CASSEMAGRQPQHF
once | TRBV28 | CASSFLRTGVTGELFF
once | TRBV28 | CASSFFLLRFEKYQETQYF
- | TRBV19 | CASKVAGGLTDTQYF
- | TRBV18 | CASSPGLSFSYNEQFF
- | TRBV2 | CASTPGGGSSYNEQFF
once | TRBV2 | CASSDTGFGNTEAFF
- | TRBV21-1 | CASSKVGTGLAYEQYF
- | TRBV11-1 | CASSLGLYWDRDHEQYF
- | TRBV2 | CASSEDRGHTEAFF